This T cell receptor beta chain originates from a study of cytomegalovirus exposure and HLA in healthy donors. Findings of the study overall: As confirmed in vitro, a few CMV-associated chains were specific for CMV antigens.

While the first cohort had over 650 subjects, the donors belonged to the separate validation cohort of 100 to 150 subjects. This CDR3 has 13 residues. The V gene's germline CDR1 is WSHSY and CDR2 SAAADI. V was cut by 5 bases and J by 5 bases, with 12 bases left in between. As to this clone: Its target is unknown.

Profiled with immunoSEQ multiplex PCR; TCRdb holds only in-frame clones, not every one. The sample yields over 200,000 clones, around four fifths seen once. Sequencing used PBMCs. This receptor was taken from a woman aged 18-30 years in good health and CMV-seronegative. This sequence joins TRBV10-2 and TRBJ2-5; perhaps D is TRBD1 or TRBD2 (5 bases each). This chain's CDR3 is CASSRSWGETQYF. Written as DNA, the CDR3 is TGCGCCAGCAGTCGCTCCTGGGGGGAGACCCAGTACTTC.